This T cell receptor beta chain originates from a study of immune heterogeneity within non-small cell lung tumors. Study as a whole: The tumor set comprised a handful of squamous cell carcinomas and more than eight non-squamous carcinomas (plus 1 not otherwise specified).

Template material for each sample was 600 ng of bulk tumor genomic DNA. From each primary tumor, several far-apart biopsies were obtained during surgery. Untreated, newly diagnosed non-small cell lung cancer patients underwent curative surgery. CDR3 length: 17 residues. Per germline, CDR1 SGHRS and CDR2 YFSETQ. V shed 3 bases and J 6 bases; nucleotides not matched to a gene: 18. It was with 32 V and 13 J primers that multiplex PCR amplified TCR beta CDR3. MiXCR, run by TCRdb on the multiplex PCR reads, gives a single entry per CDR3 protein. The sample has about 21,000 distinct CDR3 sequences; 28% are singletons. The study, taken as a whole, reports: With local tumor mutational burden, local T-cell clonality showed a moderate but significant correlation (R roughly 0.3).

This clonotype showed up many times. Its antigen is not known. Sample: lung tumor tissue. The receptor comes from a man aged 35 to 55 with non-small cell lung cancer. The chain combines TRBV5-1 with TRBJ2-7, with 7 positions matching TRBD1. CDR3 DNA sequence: TGCGCCAGCAGCTCGACAGGGCTTGGGTGGGAGAAGGGCGAGCAGTACTTC. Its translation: CASSSTGLGWEKGEQYF.